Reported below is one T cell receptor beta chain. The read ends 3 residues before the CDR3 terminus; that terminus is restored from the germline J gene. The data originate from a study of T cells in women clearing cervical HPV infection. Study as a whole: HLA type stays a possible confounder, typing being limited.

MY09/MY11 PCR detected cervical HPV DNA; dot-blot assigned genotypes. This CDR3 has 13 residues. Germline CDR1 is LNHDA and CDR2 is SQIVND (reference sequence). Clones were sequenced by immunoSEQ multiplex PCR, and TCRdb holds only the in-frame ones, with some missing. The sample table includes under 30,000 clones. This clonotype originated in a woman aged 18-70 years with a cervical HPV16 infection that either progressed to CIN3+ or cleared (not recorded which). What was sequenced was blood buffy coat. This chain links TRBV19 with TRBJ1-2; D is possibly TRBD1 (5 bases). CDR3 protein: CARPGVNSYDYTF. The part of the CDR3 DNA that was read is TGTGCCCGTCCGGGGGTAAACTCCTACGAC.